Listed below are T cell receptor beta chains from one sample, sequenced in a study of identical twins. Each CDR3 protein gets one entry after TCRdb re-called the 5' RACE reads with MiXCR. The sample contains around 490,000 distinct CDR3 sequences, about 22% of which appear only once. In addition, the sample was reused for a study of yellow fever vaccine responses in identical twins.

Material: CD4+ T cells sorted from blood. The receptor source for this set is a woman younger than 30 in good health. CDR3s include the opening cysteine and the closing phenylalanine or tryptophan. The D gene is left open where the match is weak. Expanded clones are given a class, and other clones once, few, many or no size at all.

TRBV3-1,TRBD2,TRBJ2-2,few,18,CASSQGLAGLAVTGELFF,TGTGCCAGCAGCCAAGGACTAGCGGGACTAGCGGTCACCGGGGAGCTGTTTTTT
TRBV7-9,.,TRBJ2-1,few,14,CASSLEGLASEQFF,TGTGCCAGCAGCTTAGAGGGGTTGGCAAGTGAGCAGTTCTTC
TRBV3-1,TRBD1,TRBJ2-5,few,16,CASSTTTGNFGETQYF,TGTGCCAGCAGCACAACGACAGGGAATTTTGGAGAGACCCAGTACTTC
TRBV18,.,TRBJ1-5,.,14,CASSQDSNNQPQHF,TGTGCCAGCTCACAAGACAGCAACAATCAGCCCCAGCATTTT
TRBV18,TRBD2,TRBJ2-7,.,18,CASSPPGLAEGSSYEQYF,TGTGCCAGCTCACCACCGGGACTAGCGGAAGGGAGCTCCTACGAGCAGTACTTC
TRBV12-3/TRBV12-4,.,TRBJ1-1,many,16,CASSSRGGWWNTEAFF,TGTGCCAGCAGTTCTCGGGGGGGTTGGTGGAACACTGAAGCTTTCTTT
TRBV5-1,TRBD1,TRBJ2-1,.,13,CASSWTGDNEQFF,TGCGCCAGCAGCTGGACAGGGGACAATGAGCAGTTCTTC
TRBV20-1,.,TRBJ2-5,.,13,CSASPTQGGTQYF,TGCAGTGCTAGCCCAACCCAAGGGGGGACCCAGTACTTC
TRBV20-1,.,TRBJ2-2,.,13,CSARGRGTGELFF,TGCAGTGCTAGAGGGAGGGGCACCGGGGAGCTGTTTTTT
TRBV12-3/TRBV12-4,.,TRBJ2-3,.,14,CASSFPQGTDTQYF,TGTGCCAGCAGTTTTCCGCAGGGGACAGATACGCAGTATTTT
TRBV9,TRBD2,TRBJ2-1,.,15,CASSVTLANYNEQFF,TGTGCCAGCAGCGTAACACTAGCGAACTACAATGAGCAGTTCTTC
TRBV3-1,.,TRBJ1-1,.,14,CASSQREFRREAFF,TGTGCCAGCAGCCAAAGGGAATTCAGGAGAGAAGCTTTCTTT
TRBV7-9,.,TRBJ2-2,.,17,CASSSPISRRGSGELFF,TGTGCCAGCAGCTCCCCTATTAGTAGAAGGGGCTCCGGGGAGCTGTTTTTT
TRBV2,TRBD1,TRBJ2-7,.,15,CASREGQGFTYEQYF,TGTGCCAGCAGGGAGGGACAGGGATTTACCTACGAGCAGTACTTC
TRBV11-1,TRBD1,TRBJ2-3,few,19,CASSLFYSWGTATTDTQYF,TGTGCCAGCAGCTTATTTTATTCTTGGGGGACAGCGACCACAGATACGCAGTATTTT
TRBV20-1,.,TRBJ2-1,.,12,CSASPYNNEQFF,TGCAGTGCTAGCCCCTACAACAATGAGCAGTTCTTC
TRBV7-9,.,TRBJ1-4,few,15,CASSSWDTANEKLFF,TGTGCCAGCAGTTCCTGGGACACTGCTAATGAAAAACTGTTTTTT
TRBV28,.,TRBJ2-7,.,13,CASSLAFQGNKYF,TGTGCCAGCAGTTTAGCATTTCAGGGAAATAAGTACTTC
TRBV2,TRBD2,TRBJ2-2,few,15,CASRPRTSVGGELFF,TGTGCCAGCAGACCCCGGACTAGCGTGGGCGGGGAGCTGTTTTTT
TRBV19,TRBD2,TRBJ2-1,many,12,CASSRLAGEQFF,TGTGCCAGTAGTAGACTAGCGGGAGAGCAGTTCTTC
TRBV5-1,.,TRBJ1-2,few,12,CASSDEGYGYTF,TGCGCCAGCAGCGACGAGGGCTATGGCTACACCTTC
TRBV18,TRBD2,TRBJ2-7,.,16,CASSPPRLAGGPEQYF,TGTGCCAGCTCACCACCCCGACTAGCGGGAGGGCCGGAGCAGTACTTC
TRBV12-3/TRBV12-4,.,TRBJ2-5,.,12,CASSSFTSLEYF,TGTGCCAGCAGTTCCTTCACTTCCCTCGAGTACTTC
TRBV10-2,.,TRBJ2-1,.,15,CAKGGDPPVANEQFF,TGCGCCAAAGGAGGGGATCCCCCCGTCGCCAATGAGCAGTTCTTC
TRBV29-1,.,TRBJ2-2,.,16,CSVEGAGVKDTGELFF,TGCAGCGTTGAAGGCGCAGGGGTGAAGGACACCGGGGAGCTGTTTTTT
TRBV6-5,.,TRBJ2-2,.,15,CASSYSRFGPGELFF,TGTGCCAGCAGTTACTCGAGGTTCGGCCCCGGGGAGCTGTTTTTT
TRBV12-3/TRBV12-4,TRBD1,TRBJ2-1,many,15,CASSSRDRANSEQFF,TGTGCCAGCAGTTCTAGGGACAGGGCGAATTCTGAGCAGTTCTTC
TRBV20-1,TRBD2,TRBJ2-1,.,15,CSARPLADLYNEQFF,TGCAGTGCTAGACCCCTAGCGGACCTATACAATGAGCAGTTCTTC
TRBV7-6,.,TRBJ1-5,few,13,CASSLDTQQPQHF,TGTGCCAGCAGCTTGGACACTCAACAGCCCCAGCATTTT
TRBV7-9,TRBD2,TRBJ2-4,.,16,CASSGGGELAKNIQYF,TGTGCCAGCAGCGGGGGAGGGGAGCTAGCCAAAAACATTCAGTACTTC
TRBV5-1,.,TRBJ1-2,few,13,CASSVGALYGYTF,TGCGCCAGCAGTGTGGGAGCTCTCTATGGCTACACCTTC
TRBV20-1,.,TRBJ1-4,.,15,CSARDLGGTNEKLFF,TGCAGTGCTAGAGATCTCGGGGGCACTAATGAAAAACTGTTTTTT
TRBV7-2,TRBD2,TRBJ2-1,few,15,CASSVRLAGIDEQFF,TGTGCCAGCAGCGTTAGGCTAGCGGGGATAGATGAGCAGTTCTTC
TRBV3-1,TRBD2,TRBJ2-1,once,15,CASSQVYQRGNEQFF,TGTGCCAGCAGCCAAGTGTATCAGCGGGGCAATGAGCAGTTCTTC
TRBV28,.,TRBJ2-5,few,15,CASSPLGGGKETQYF,TGTGCCAGCAGTCCCTTAGGGGGGGGAAAAGAGACCCAGTACTTC
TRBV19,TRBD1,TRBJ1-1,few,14,CASSIDRVVTEAFF,TGTGCCAGTAGCATCGACAGGGTGGTAACTGAAGCTTTCTTT
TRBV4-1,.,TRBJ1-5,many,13,CASSQDMDQPQHF,TGCGCCAGCAGCCAAGATATGGATCAGCCCCAGCATTTT
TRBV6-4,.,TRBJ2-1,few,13,CASSGYLVPEQFF,TGTGCCAGCAGTGGATATTTAGTTCCTGAGCAGTTCTTC
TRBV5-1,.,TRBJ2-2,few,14,CASSLGQTTGELFF,TGCGCCAGCAGCTTGGGCCAGACCACCGGGGAGCTGTTTTTT
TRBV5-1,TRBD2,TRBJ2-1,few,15,CASSLLGLALNEQFF,TGCGCCAGCAGCTTGTTAGGACTAGCCCTCAATGAGCAGTTCTTC
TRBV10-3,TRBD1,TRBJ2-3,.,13,CAIRDRGGDTQYF,TGTGCCATCAGGGACAGGGGGGGGGATACGCAGTATTTT
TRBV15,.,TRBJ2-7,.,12,CATSRDGYEQYF,TGTGCCACCAGCAGAGATGGGTACGAGCAGTACTTC
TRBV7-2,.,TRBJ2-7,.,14,CASSLALEGGGQYF,TGTGCCAGCAGCTTAGCGCTGGAGGGAGGGGGGCAGTACTTC
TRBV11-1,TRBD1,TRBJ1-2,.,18,CASSPSGDREGARVGYTF,TGTGCCAGCAGCCCTTCGGGGGACCGAGAGGGGGCACGTGTTGGCTACACCTTC
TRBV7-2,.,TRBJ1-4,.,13,CASSSRLNEKLFF,TGTGCCAGCAGCTCCCGATTGAATGAAAAACTGTTTTTT
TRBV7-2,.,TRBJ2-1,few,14,CASSTRTTPREQFF,TGTGCCAGCAGCACCCGGACTACTCCCAGGGAGCAGTTCTTC
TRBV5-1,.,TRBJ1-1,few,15,CASSLFGGPNYGAFF,TGCGCCAGCAGCTTGTTCGGTGGTCCGAACTACGGAGCTTTCTTT
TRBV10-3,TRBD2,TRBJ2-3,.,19,CAISESMVTSGGPENTQYF,TGTGCCATCAGTGAGTCGATGGTTACTAGCGGGGGCCCAGAAAATACGCAGTATTTT
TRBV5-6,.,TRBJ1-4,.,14,CASSPGRANEKLFF,TGTGCCAGCAGCCCAGGGCGTGCTAATGAAAAACTGTTTTTT
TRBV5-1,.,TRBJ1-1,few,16,CASSSFTGTPNTEAFF,TGCGCCAGCAGCTCATTCACCGGGACACCGAACACTGAAGCTTTCTTT
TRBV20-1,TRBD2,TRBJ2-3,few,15,CSASSGSVSTDTQYF,TGCAGTGCCTCAAGCGGGAGTGTTAGCACAGATACGCAGTATTTT
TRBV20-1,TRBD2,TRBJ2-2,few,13,CSALRERDGELFF,TGCAGTGCCCTCAGAGAGCGGGATGGGGAGCTGTTTTTT
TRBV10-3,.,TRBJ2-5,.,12,CAISGGVETQYF,TGTGCCATCAGTGGGGGGGTGGAGACCCAGTACTTC
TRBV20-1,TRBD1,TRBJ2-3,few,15,CSARDTTTGPDTQYF,TGCAGTGCTAGAGATACCACGACAGGGCCAGATACGCAGTATTTT
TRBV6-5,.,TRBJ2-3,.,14,CASSYSIPGDTQYF,TGTGCCAGCAGTTACTCGATTCCGGGGGATACGCAGTATTTT
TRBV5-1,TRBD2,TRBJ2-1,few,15,CASSLELAGVYEQFF,TGCGCCAGCAGCTTGGAGCTAGCGGGGGTATATGAGCAGTTCTTC
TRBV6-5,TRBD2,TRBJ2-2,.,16,CASSYLSGGAVGELFF,TGTGCCAGCAGTTACTTAAGCGGGGGGGCGGTCGGGGAGCTGTTTTTT
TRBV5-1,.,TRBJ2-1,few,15,CASRVSGSGYNEQFF,TGCGCCAGCAGGGTATCCGGGAGTGGTTACAATGAGCAGTTCTTC
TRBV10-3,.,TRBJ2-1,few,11,CATLGGDEQFF,TGTGCCACACTCGGAGGGGATGAGCAGTTCTTC
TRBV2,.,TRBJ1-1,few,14,CASSPRARSTEAFF,TGTGCCAGCAGTCCCAGGGCACGGAGCACTGAAGCTTTCTTT